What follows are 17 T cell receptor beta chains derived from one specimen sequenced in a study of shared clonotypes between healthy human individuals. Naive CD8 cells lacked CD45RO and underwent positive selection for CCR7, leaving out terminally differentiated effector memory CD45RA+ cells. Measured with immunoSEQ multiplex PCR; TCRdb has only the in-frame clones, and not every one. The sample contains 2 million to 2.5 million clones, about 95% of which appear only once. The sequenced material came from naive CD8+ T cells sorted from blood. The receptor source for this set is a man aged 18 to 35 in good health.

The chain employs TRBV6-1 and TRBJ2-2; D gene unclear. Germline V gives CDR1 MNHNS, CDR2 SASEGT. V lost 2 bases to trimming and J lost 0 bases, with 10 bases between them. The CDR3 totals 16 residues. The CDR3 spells CASSEPQPANTGELFF. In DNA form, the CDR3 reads TGTGCCAGCAGTGAACCGCAGCCCGCGAACACCGGGGAGCTGTTTTTT.

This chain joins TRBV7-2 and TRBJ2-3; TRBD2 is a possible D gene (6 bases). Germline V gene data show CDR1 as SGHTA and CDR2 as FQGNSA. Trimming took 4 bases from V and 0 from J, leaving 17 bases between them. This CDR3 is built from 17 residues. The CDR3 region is CASSSSPYGGSTDTQYF. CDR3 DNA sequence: TGTGCCAGCAGCTCGAGCCCCTATGGGGGGAGCACAGATACGCAGTATTTT. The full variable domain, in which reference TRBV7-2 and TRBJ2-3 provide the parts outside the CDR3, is GAGVSQSPSNKVTEKGKDVELRCDPISGHTALYWYRQSLGQGLEFLIYFQGNSAPDKSGLPSDRFSAERTGGSVSTLTIQRTQQEDSAVYLCASSSSPYGGSTDTQYFGPGTRLTVL.

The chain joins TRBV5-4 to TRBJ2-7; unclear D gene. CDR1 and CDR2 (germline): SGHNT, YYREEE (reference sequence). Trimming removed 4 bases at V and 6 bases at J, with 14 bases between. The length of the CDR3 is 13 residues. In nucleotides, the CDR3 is TGTGCCAGCAGCCCATTCTCGGGCGGCGAGCAGTACTTC. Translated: CASSPFSGGEQYF.

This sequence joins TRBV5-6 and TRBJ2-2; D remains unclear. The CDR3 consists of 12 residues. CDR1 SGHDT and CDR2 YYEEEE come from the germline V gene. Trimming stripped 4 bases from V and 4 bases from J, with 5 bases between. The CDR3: CASSVFTGELFF. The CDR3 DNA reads TGTGCCAGCAGCGTTTTCACCGGGGAGCTGTTTTTT.

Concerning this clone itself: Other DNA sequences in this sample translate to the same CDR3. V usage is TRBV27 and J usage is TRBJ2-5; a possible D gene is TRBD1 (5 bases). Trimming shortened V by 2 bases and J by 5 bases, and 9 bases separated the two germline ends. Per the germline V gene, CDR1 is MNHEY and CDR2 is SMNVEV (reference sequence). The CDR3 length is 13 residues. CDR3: CASSLTGLETQYF. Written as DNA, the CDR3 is TGTGCCAGCAGTTTAACAGGTCTGGAGACCCAGTACTTC.

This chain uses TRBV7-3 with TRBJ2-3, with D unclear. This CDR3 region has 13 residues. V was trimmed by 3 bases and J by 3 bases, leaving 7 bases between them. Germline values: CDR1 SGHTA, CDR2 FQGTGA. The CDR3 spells CASSFGTTDTQYF. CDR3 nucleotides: TGTGCCAGCAGCTTTGGTACGACAGATACGCAGTATTTT.

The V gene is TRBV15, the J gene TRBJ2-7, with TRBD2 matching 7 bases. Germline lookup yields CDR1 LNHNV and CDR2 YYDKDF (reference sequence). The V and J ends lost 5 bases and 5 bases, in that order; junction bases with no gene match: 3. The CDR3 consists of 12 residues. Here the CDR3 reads CATSGTIHEQYF. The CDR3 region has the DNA TGTGCCACCAGCGGGACTATCCACGAGCAGTACTTC.

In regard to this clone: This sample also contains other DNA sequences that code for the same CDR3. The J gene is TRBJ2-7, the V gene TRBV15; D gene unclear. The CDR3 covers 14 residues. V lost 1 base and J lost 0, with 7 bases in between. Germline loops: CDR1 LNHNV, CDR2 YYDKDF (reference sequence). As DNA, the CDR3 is TGTGCCACCAGCAGAGCAGAAAGCTCCTACGAGCAGTACTTC. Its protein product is CATSRAESSYEQYF.

The CDR3 loop reads CASSQETGQGIYQPQHF. DNA of the CDR3: TGCGCCAGCAGCCAAGAGACCGGACAGGGGATCTATCAGCCCCAGCATTTT. The V and J genes are TRBV4-1 and TRBJ1-5, with TRBD1 matching over 9 bases. CDR3 length: 17 amino acids. CDR1 is MGHRA, CDR2 YSYEKL, per germline. V shed 0 bases and J 5 bases; nucleotides not matched to a gene: 8.

The CDR3 spells CASSQPAPGRRDRGYEQYF. The DNA for the CDR3 is TGCGCCAGCAGTCAACCGGCTCCAGGGAGGCGGGACAGGGGCTACGAGCAGTACTTC. V usage is TRBV23-1 and J usage is TRBJ2-7; 10 bases align to TRBD1. TRBV23-1 is placed among ORFs of uncertain function. With 2 bases clipped from V and 3 bases from J, the junction kept 16 bases outside the gene matches. This CDR3 contains 19 residues.

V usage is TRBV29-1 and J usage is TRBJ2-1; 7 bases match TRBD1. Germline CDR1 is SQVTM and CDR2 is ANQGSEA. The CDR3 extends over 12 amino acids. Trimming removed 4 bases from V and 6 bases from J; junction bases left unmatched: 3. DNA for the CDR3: TGCAGCGTTGTCGGACAGGTCAATGAGCAGTTCTTC. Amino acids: CSVVGQVNEQFF.

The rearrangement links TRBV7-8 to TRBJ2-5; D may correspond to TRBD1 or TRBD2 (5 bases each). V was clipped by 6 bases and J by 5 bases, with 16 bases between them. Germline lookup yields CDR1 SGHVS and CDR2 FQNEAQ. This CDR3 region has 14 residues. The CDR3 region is CASSSGTNLETQYF. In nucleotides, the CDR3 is TGTGCCAGCAGTTCCGGGACCAACTTGGAGACCCAGTACTTC.

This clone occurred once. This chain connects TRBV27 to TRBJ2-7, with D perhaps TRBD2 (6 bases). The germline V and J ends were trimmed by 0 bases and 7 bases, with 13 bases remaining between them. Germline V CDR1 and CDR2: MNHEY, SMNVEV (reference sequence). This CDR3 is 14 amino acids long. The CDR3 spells CASSLSSEGSEQYF. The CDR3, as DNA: TGTGCCAGCAGTTTATCGTCGGAGGGCAGTGAGCAGTACTTC.

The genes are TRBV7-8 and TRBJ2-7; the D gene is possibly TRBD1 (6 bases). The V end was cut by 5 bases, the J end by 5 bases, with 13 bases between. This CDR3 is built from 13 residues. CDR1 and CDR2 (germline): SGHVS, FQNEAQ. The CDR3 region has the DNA TGTGCCAGCAGCCATACAGGGATCCACGAGCAGTACTTC. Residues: CASSHTGIHEQYF.

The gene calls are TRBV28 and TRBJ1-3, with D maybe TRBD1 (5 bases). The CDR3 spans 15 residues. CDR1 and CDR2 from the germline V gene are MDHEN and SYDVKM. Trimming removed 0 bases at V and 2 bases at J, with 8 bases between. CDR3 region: CASSLWAGTGNTIYF. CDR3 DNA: TGTGCCAGCAGTTTATGGGCAGGGACTGGAAACACCATATATTTT.

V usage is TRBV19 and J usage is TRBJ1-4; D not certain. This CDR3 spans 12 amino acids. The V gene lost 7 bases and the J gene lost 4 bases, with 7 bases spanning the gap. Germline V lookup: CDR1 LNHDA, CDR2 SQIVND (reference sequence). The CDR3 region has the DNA TGTGCCAGTAACAGCGTTAATGAAAAACTGTTTTTT. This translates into CASNSVNEKLFF.

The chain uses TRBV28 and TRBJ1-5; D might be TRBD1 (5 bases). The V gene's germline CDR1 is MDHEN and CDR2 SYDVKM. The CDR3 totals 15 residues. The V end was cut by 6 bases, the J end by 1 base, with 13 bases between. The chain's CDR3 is CASSMEGLSNQPQHF. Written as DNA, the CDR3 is TGTGCCAGCAGCATGGAGGGGCTGAGCAATCAGCCCCAGCATTTT.